This T cell receptor (beta chain) originates from a study of cytomegalovirus exposure and HLA in healthy donors. The PCR used 60 Vbeta and 13 Jbeta primers. Measured with immunoSEQ multiplex PCR; TCRdb has only the in-frame clones, and not every one. The profile shows approximately 120,000 clones, under 85% of them singletons. Per the germline V gene, CDR1 is WNHNN and CDR2 is SYGVQD (reference sequence). The germline V and J ends were trimmed by 6 bases and 0 bases, with 9 bases remaining between them. The CDR3 runs to 15 residues. The sequenced material came from PBMCs. The source is a woman aged 50 to 60 in good health and CMV-seropositive. J is TRBJ1-6 and V is TRBV10-1; D may be TRBD1 (6 bases). CDR3 protein: CASRGGRSYNSPLHF. The CDR3 DNA follows: TGCGCCAGCAGGGGGGGGCGCTCCTATAATTCACCCCTCCACTTT.